The 3 T cell receptor beta chains below come from one sample, sequenced in a study of blood T cell repertoires in COVID-19. Repertoires were generated with immunoSEQ multiplex PCR, while TCRdb's copy carries only in-frame clones and drops some. The sample includes about 68,000 clones, 80% to 90% of them seen just once. Material for sequencing was peripheral blood. The receptors stem from a man aged 30 to 39 with acute or convalescent COVID-19.

This clone was recorded only once. The chain carries TRBV5-1 and TRBJ2-2, with D perhaps matching TRBD2 (7 bases). CDR1 and CDR2 from the germline V gene are SGHRS and YFSETQ. The CDR3 contains 15 residues. Trimming shortened V by 2 bases and J by 7 bases, and 15 bases separated the two germline ends. The CDR3: CASSFSGGAGGELFF. Here the CDR3 DNA reads TGCGCCAGCAGCTTCTCGGGGGGCGCTGGCGGGGAGCTGTTTTTT.

The chain uses TRBV27 and TRBJ2-7; 7 bases are a match to TRBD1. V shed 9 bases, J shed 0 bases, and the junction held 5 bases outside the gene matches. Per germline, CDR1 MNHEY and CDR2 SMNVEV (reference sequence). This CDR3 is built from 13 residues. The CDR3 spells CASARTGSYEQYF. CDR3 DNA: TGTGCCAGTGCCCGGACAGGCTCCTACGAGCAGTACTTC.

This chain uses TRBV30 with TRBJ2-3; D is ambiguous. V dropped 5 bases and J dropped 0 bases, with 15 bases sitting between them. CDR1 GTSNPN and CDR2 SVGIG come from the germline V gene (reference sequence). This CDR3 comprises 15 residues. The chain's CDR3 is CAWLVSAISTDTQYF. CDR3 nucleotides: TGTGCCTGGCTTGTCAGCGCTATAAGCACAGATACGCAGTATTTT.